This paragraph covers one T cell receptor beta chain sequence. The antigen is not known. This sample was taken from a study of T cells in localized non-small cell lung cancer. This CDR3 has 13 residues. The V and J ends lost 4 bases and 5 bases respectively, with 14 bases between them. Germline values: CDR1 SQVTM, CDR2 ANQGSEA. Assay: immunoSEQ multiplex PCR; the TCRdb copy retains only in-frame clones and omits some. The table lists around 130,000 clones, 89% of them singletons, with over 1.5% in the top ten. General observations from the study: Only one tumor region was sequenced, so heterogeneity remains possible.

The receptor comes from a female donor of 60 years or more with stage I lung adenocarcinoma. The rearrangement links TRBV29-1 to TRBJ1-1; D ambiguous. Sequenced here: peripheral blood, sampled before any cancer treatment. The CDR3 DNA is TGCAGCGTTGGAGGGCGACATTGGACTGAAGCTTTCTTT. Protein sequence: CSVGGRHWTEAFF.